The 25 T cell receptor beta chains below all came from one sample that was sequenced in a study of CD8 T cells in ankylosing spondylitis. Study conclusions and caveats: Blood of patients with ankylosing spondylitis appeared to be characterized by a TCR beta motif of several highly homologous variants.

These TCRs are of unknown antigen specificity. Each CDR3 protein is one row after TCRdb ran MiXCR on the 5' RACE reads. Among around 130,000 distinct CDR3 sequences listed, roughly 15% were seen once. The sample consisted of blood, either unsorted or a sorted T cell fraction (not recorded which). The receptors were gathered from a male donor with ankylosing spondylitis.

This clonotype was seen a single time. The V call is TRBV7-2, the J call TRBJ1-4; D remains ambiguous. This CDR3 spans 16 amino acids. From germline, CDR1 is SGHTA and CDR2 FQGNSA. Trimming cost V 2 bases and J 7 bases, with 17 bases left between them. The CDR3 is CASSLTPAPMGEKLFF. In nucleotides, the CDR3 is TGTGCCAGCAGCTTAACCCCAGCTCCGATGGGTGAAAAACTGTTTTTT.

This clonotype was seen just once. The chain combines TRBV9 with TRBJ2-2; D ambiguous. The CDR3 extends over 11 amino acids. Trimming removed 0 bases at V and 9 bases at J, with 3 bases between. The V gene's germline CDR1 is SGDLS and CDR2 YYNGEE. CDR3 in DNA: TGTGCCAGCAGCGTAGGGTGGGAGCTGTTTTTT. Its protein is CASSVGWELFF. Combining the CDR3 with reference TRBV9 and TRBJ2-2 gives the whole variable domain DSGVTQTPKHLITATGQRVTLRCSPRSGDLSVYWYQQSLDQGLQFLIQYYNGEERAKGNILERFSAQQFPDLHSELNLSSLELGDSALYFCASSVGWELFFGEGSRLTVL.

The chain links TRBV27 to TRBJ2-1, with D perhaps TRBD2 (5 bases). The germline V gene encodes CDR1 MNHEY and CDR2 SMNVEV (reference sequence). The CDR3 loop spans 14 amino acids. Deletions cut 5 bases from V and 6 bases from J, with 14 bases between. CDR3: CASSPTTRPNEQFF. The DNA of the CDR3 is TGTGCCAGCAGTCCGACTACTAGACCCAATGAGCAGTTCTTC.

This chain links TRBV12-5 with TRBJ1-4, with D possibly matching TRBD1 (6 bases). The CDR3 is made up of 17 amino acids. The V gene's germline CDR1 is LGHNT and CDR2 FRNRAP. Trimming pared 3 bases from V and 8 bases from J, leaving 22 bases between. DNA of the CDR3: TGTGCTAGTGGTTTCTCCACCTCAGGGGCGTCTGGGGAAAAACTGTTTTTT. Residues: CASGFSTSGASGEKLFF.

The chain joins TRBV3-1 to TRBJ1-1, with TRBD1 as a possible D gene (5 bases). Trimming took 4 bases from V and 1 from J, leaving 13 bases between them. The germline V gene has CDR1 LGHDT and CDR2 YNNKEL (reference sequence). The length of the CDR3 is 15 residues. The CDR3 region has the DNA TGTGCCAGCAGCCCCCGGACCCAGGGGAACACTGAAGCTTTCTTT. This gives the protein CASSPRTQGNTEAFF.

This clonotype was recorded at least ten times. The rearrangement uses TRBV5-1 and TRBJ2-4, with D unclear. Per germline, CDR1 SGHRS and CDR2 YFSETQ. This CDR3 has 15 amino acids. V was trimmed by 4 bases and J by 0 bases, leaving 11 bases between them. CDR3 nucleotide sequence: TGCGCCAGCAGCGAAGGCGGTTTAGCCAAAAACATTCAGTACTTC. The encoded protein is CASSEGGLAKNIQYF.

The rearrangement links TRBV3-1 to TRBJ2-1, with D hard to call. The V and J ends lost 0 bases and 4 bases respectively, with 7 bases between them. Germline CDR1 is LGHDT and CDR2 is YNNKEL (reference sequence). The CDR3 has 14 residues. The CDR3 loop is CASSQDSWYNEQFF. CDR3 sequence (DNA): TGTGCCAGCAGCCAAGATAGCTGGTACAATGAGCAGTTCTTC.

This clonotype appeared a few times. The genes are TRBV5-1 and TRBJ2-2; no clear D gene. Germline CDR1 SGHRS, CDR2 YFSETQ. V was pared by 0 bases and J by 3 bases, with 6 bases between. There are 14 residues in the CDR3. In DNA, the CDR3 is TGCGCCAGCAGCTTGGTGAGGTACACCGGGGAGCTGTTTTTT. Its protein product is CASSLVRYTGELFF.

The CDR3 sequence: CASSQEAPWTGDISGANVLTF. DNA for the CDR3: TGTGCCAGCAGCCAAGAAGCCCCTTGGACAGGGGATATCTCTGGGGCCAACGTCCTGACTTTC. The V call is TRBV3-1, the J call TRBJ2-6, with 9 bases that match TRBD1. Germline lookup yields CDR1 LGHDT and CDR2 YNNKEL (reference sequence). The CDR3 runs to 21 residues. V lost 0 bases, J lost 0 bases, and 12 bases stayed unmatched. Supplemented by reference TRBV3-1 and TRBJ2-6, the full variable domain reads DTAVSQTPKYLVTQMGNDKSIKCEQNLGHDTMYWYKQDSKKFLKIMFSYNNKELIINETVPNRFSPKSPDKAHLNLHINSLELGDSAVYFCASSQEAPWTGDISGANVLTFGAGSRLTVL.

In this sample, this clonotype turned up a few times. V gene TRBV9 combines with J gene TRBJ1-5; D not resolved. CDR1 SGDLS and CDR2 YYNGEE come from the germline V gene. The V end was cut by 0 bases, the J end by 2 bases, with 6 bases between. This CDR3 spans 14 amino acids. The CDR3 spells CASSVGLGNQPQHF. In DNA form, the CDR3 reads TGTGCCAGCAGCGTAGGTTTGGGCAATCAGCCCCAGCATTTT.

The chain carries TRBV4-1 and TRBJ2-1; weak D call: TRBD1 (5 bases). With 1 base removed from V and 8 bases from J, the gap between germline ends came to 12 bases. From germline, CDR1 is MGHRA and CDR2 YSYEKL. The CDR3 is 14 amino acids. This chain's CDR3 is CASSQGVEGDEQFF. The CDR3 DNA reads as TGCGCCAGCAGCCAAGGGGTAGAAGGGGATGAGCAGTTCTTC.

The chain joins TRBV5-1 to TRBJ2-1; no clear D gene. Trimming removed 0 bases at V and 9 bases at J, with 7 bases between. Germline CDR1 and CDR2: SGHRS and YFSETQ. The CDR3 runs 12 residues. The CDR3 nucleotides read TGCGCCAGCAGCTTGGGGACCACTGAGCAGTTCTTC. Encoded protein: CASSLGTTEQFF.

A word on this clonotype: The junction and the germline gene differ at one end; a read error may be behind it. The rearrangement links TRBV7-9 to TRBJ1-2; a possible D gene is TRBD1 (6 bases). The CDR3 extends over 14 amino acids. CDR1 and CDR2 (germline): SEHNR, FQNEAQ (reference sequence). The CDR3 nucleotides are TGTGCCATCAGCTTAGGACAGCTGATCTATGGCTACACCTTC. It is translated as CAISLGQLIYGYTF.

This clonotype appeared a few times. This sequence joins TRBV9 and TRBJ1-2; D ambiguous. V was shortened by 2 bases and J by 3 bases, with 11 bases between the two germline ends. The CDR3 has 14 residues. CDR1 is SGDLS and CDR2 is YYNGEE in the germline V gene. The CDR3 DNA reads TGTGCCAGCAGCGTTGGCTCCTGGGACTATGGCTACACCTTC. Translating it yields CASSVGSWDYGYTF.

This clonotype appeared a few times. The chain is built from TRBV25-1 and TRBJ1-1; D is possibly TRBD1 (5 bases). Germline assignment: CDR1 MGHDK and CDR2 SYGVNS. Trimming pared 1 base from V and 1 base from J, leaving 10 bases between. This CDR3 comprises 15 residues. In nucleotides, the CDR3 is TGTGCCAGCAGTGAATTGTCCGGGACGAACACTGAAGCTTTCTTT. Translating gives CASSELSGTNTEAFF. The entire variable domain, with the rest obtained from reference TRBV25-1 and TRBJ1-1, is as follows: EADIYQTPRYLVIGTGKKITLECSQTMGHDKMYWYQQDPGMELHLIHYSYGVNSTEKGDLSSESTVSRIRTEHFPLTLESARPSHTSQYLCASSELSGTNTEAFFGQGTRLTVV.

This clonotype was seen a few times. The rearrangement joins TRBV6-1 to TRBJ2-5, with D maybe TRBD1 (5 bases). Germline V gene sequence: CDR1 MNHNS, CDR2 SASEGT. The V end was cut by 4 bases, the J end by 5 bases, with 17 bases between. The CDR3 has 15 amino acids. The CDR3 DNA sequence: TGTGCCAGCAGTGTTTACATAGGGGCGTCGGAGACCCAGTACTTC. It encodes CASSVYIGASETQYF.

About this clonotype itself: The junction and the germline gene differ at one end; a read error may be behind it. The rearrangement uses TRBV7-8 and TRBJ1-4, with TRBD1 matching over 10 bases. CDR1 and CDR2 from the germline V gene are SGHVS and FQNEAQ. The CDR3 totals 14 residues. The CDR3 DNA reads TGTGCCAGCAGCTTAGCGGGGGACAGGGGACCCATTACCTTT. Residues: CASSLAGDRGPITF. Drawing the rest from reference TRBV7-8 and TRBJ1-4, the complete variable domain is GAGVSQSPRYKVAKRGQDVALRCDPISGHVSLFWYQQALGQGPEFLTYFQNEAQLDKSGLPSDRFFAERPEGSVSTLKIQRTQQEDSAVYLCASSLAGDRGPITFGSGTQLSVL.

Many counts were recorded for this clonotype. The V gene is TRBV7-8, the J gene TRBJ2-2, with D unclear. Germline V CDR1 and CDR2: SGHVS, FQNEAQ. V shed 7 bases and J shed 4 bases, with 7 bases lying between them. The CDR3 is made up of 12 amino acids. CDR3 residues: CASTPGTGELFF. The CDR3 nucleotides read TGTGCCAGCACCCCAGGCACCGGGGAGCTGTTTTTT.

Only a few counts were recorded for this clonotype. This chain links TRBV6-2 or TRBV6-3 with TRBJ2-2; 11 positions match TRBD2. In germline, CDR1 is MNHEY, CDR2 SVGEGT. The CDR3 covers 14 residues. J lost 6 bases, V lost 5 bases, and 2 bases had no gene match. The chain's CDR3 is CASSTSGSAGELFF. CDR3 nucleotides: TGTGCCAGCAGTACTAGCGGGAGTGCCGGGGAGCTGTTTTTT.

The chain carries TRBV7-9 and TRBJ2-2; D ambiguous. Trimming pared 2 bases from V and 1 base from J, leaving 8 bases between. CDR3 length: 15 residues. Per the germline V gene, CDR1 is SEHNR and CDR2 is FQNEAQ (reference sequence). The CDR3, as DNA: TGTGCCAGCAGCTTATATAGCCGGAACACCGGGGAGCTGTTTTTT. Its translation: CASSLYSRNTGELFF.

The chain uses TRBV10-3 and TRBJ2-2; TRBD2 might be the D (5 bases). V lost 0 bases and J 6 bases, leaving 11 bases between the germline ends. CDR3 length: 15 residues. Germline V gene lookup returns CDR1 ENHRY and CDR2 SYGVKD. The CDR3, as DNA: TGTGCCATCAGTGAGTCCCGGGATCTACCCGGGGAGCTGTTTTTT. This translates into CAISESRDLPGELFF.

The chain recombines TRBV25-1 with TRBJ2-1; no reliable D call. Per the germline V gene, CDR1 is MGHDK and CDR2 is SYGVNS. The V end was cut by 2 bases, the J end by 12 bases, with 14 bases between. The CDR3 is 13 residues long. CDR3 protein: CASSEVSESGQFF. The CDR3 DNA follows: TGTGCCAGCAGTGAAGTAAGTGAATCAGGGCAGTTCTTC.

This clonotype was observed a few times. J is TRBJ2-5 and V is TRBV6-1; TRBD1 matches 8 bases. Germline-derived CDR1 and CDR2 are MNHNS and SASEGT. This CDR3 has 16 residues. Trimming cost V 5 bases and J 7 bases; bases outside gene matches: 15. The CDR3 sequence: CASSRTGTGRVWTQYF. As DNA, the CDR3 is TGTGCCAGCAGTCGTACCGGGACAGGCCGGGTATGGACCCAGTACTTC.

The rearrangement uses TRBV9 and TRBJ1-5, with TRBD1 identical over 8 bases. The trim removed 0 bases at V and 4 bases at J, leaving 3 bases unmatched. From germline, CDR1 is SGDLS and CDR2 YYNGEE. This CDR3 region has 15 residues. The CDR3 coding sequence is TGTGCCAGCAGCGTAGGGCAGGGGGCGAATCAGCCCCAGCATTTT. Translation: CASSVGQGANQPQHF.

In the case of this clonotype: The germline gene is not matched at one end of the junction; a read error may be the cause. The chain recombines TRBV15 with TRBJ2-7, with D perhaps matching TRBD2 (6 bases). CDR3 length: 16 residues. In germline, CDR1 is LNHNV, CDR2 YYDKDF (reference sequence). CDR3: CATSRDQGGTGYERYF. The CDR3 DNA sequence: TGTGCCACCAGCAGAGATCAGGGCGGGACGGGATACGAGCGGTACTTC.